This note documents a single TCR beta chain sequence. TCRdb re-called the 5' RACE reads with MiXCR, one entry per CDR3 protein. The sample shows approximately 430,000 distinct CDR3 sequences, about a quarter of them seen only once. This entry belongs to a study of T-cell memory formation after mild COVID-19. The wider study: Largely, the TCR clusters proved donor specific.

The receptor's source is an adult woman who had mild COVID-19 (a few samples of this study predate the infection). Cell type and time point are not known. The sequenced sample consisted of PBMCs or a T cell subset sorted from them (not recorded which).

In DNA form, the CDR3 reads TGTGCCAGCAGCTTAGATTCTAGGGGCGAAGCTTTCTTT. Protein sequence: CASSLDSRGEAFF. V gene TRBV7-9 combines with J gene TRBJ1-1, with a tentative D call TRBD1 (5 bases). Looked up from germline, CDR1 is SEHNR and CDR2 is FQNEAQ (reference sequence). The CDR3 has 13 residues. The V and J ends lost 1 base and 8 bases respectively, with 11 bases between them.